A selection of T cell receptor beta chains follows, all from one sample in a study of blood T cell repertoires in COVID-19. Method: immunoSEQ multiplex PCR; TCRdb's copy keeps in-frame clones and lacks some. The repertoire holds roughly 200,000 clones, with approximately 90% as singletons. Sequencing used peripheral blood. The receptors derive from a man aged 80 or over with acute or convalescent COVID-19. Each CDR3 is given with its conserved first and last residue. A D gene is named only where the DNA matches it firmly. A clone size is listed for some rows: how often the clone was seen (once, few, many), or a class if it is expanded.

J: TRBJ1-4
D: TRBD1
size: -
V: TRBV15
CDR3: CATSRDPTGANEKLFF
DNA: TGTGCCACCAGCAGAGACCCGACAGGGGCAAATGAAAAACTGTTTTTT

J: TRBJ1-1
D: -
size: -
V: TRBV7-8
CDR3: CASSLVGRGEAFF
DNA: TGTGCCAGCAGCTTAGTGGGGCGGGGTGAAGCTTTCTTT

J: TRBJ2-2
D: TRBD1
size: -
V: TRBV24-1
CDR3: CATRGTGDGTGELFF
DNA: TGTGCCACCAGAGGGACAGGGGATGGCACCGGGGAGCTGTTTTTT

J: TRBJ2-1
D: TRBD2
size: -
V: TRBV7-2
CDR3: CASSFPRLANNEQFF
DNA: TGTGCCAGCAGCTTCCCCCGACTAGCGAACAATGAGCAGTTCTTC

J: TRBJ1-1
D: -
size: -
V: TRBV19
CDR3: CASTGGLNTEAFF
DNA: TGTGCCAGCACGGGAGGATTGAACACTGAAGCTTTCTTT

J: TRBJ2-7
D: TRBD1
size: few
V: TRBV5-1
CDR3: CASSKGQGGIGEQYF
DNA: TGCGCCAGCAGCAAAGGACAGGGTGGGATAGGCGAGCAGTACTTC

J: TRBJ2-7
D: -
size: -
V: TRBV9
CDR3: CASSVGQATYEQYF
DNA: TGTGCCAGCAGCGTAGGGCAGGCAACCTACGAGCAGTACTTC

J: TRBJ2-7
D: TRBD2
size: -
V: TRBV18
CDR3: CASSPPKGLAGREQYF
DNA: TGTGCCAGCTCACCACCGAAGGGACTAGCGGGACGCGAGCAGTACTTC

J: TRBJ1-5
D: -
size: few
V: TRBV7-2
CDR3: CASSLAALGNQPQHF
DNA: TGTGCCAGCAGCTTAGCGGCTTTGGGCAATCAGCCCCAGCATTTT

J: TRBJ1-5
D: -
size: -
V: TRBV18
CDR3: CASSPQGSNQPQHF
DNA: TGTGCCAGCTCACCACAGGGGAGCAATCAGCCCCAGCATTTT

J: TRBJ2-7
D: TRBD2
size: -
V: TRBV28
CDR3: CASTSGTSLLYEQYF
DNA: TGTGCCAGTACCTCCGGGACTAGCCTTCTCTACGAGCAGTACTTC

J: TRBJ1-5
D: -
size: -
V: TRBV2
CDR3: CASSERRIGNQPQHF
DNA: TGTGCCAGCAGTGAAAGGAGGATTGGGAATCAGCCCCAGCATTTT

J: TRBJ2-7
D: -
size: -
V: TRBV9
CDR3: CASSVGGGTYEQYF
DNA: TGTGCCAGCAGCGTAGGCGGGGGCACCTACGAGCAGTACTTC

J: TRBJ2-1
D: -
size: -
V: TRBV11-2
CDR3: CSSSHNEQFF
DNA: TGTTCCTCCTCCCACAATGAGCAGTTCTTC

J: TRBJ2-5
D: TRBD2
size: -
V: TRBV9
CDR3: CASSVGGLAGGPETQYF
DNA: TGTGCCAGCAGCGTAGGGGGACTAGCGGGAGGCCCAGAGACCCAGTACTTC

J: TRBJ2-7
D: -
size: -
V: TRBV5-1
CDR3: CASNSGIGDEQYF
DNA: TGCGCCAGTAACAGCGGCATAGGCGACGAGCAGTACTTC

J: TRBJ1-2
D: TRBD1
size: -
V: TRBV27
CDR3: CASTHDRVYGYTF
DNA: TGTGCCAGCACCCACGACAGGGTTTATGGCTACACCTTC

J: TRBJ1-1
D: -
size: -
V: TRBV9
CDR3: CASSVGPGKNTEAFF
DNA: TGTGCCAGCAGCGTAGGTCCGGGGAAGAACACTGAAGCTTTCTTT

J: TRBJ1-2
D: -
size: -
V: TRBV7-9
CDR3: CASSPNNYGYTF
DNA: TGTGCCAGCAGCCCCAATAACTATGGCTACACCTTC

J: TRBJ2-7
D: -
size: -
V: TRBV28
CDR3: CASSLIGATAEQYF
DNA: TGTGCCAGCAGTTTAATAGGGGCAACGGCCGAGCAGTACTTC

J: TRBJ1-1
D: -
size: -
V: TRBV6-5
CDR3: CATQWRDEAFF
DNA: TGTGCCACCCAATGGAGGGATGAAGCTTTCTTT

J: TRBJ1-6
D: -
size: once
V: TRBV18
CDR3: CASSEAGKGYNSPLHF
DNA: TGTGCCAGCTCAGAAGCGGGGAAAGGTTATAATTCACCCCTCCACTTT

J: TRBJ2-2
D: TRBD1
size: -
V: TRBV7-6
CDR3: CASSSQGSANTGELFF
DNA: TGTGCCAGCAGCTCACAGGGGAGCGCGAACACCGGGGAGCTGTTTTTT

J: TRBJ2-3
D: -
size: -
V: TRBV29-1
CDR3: CSVGGPTQYF
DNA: TGCAGCGTTGGGGGCCCCACGCAGTATTTT

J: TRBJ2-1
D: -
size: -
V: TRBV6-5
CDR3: CASSKRDEQFF
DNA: TGTGCCAGCAGCAAGCGAGATGAGCAGTTCTTC